This TCR beta chain originates from a study of early T cells in non-severe SARS-CoV-2 infection. The table lists this clonotype with a few counts. CDR3 length equals 17 residues. Trimming left V 5 bases short and J 0 bases short, with 14 bases between. Germline lookup yields CDR1 SGHVS and CDR2 FNYEAQ. From the 5' RACE reads, TCRdb called clonotypes with MiXCR, one entry per CDR3 protein. Of over 60,000 distinct CDR3 sequences listed, under 15% were seen once; the top ten hold roughly 2.5%. The source of this sequence is an adult who was a healthcare worker with PCR-confirmed SARS-CoV-2 infection or an uninfected control (not recorded which). The genes are TRBV7-6 and TRBJ1-6; D is ambiguous. This material consisted of whole blood, taken at baseline. The CDR3 loop is CASSAVPEGSYNSPLHF. The CDR3 DNA reads as TGTGCCAGCAGCGCAGTACCCGAGGGCTCCTATAATTCACCCCTCCACTTT. The whole variable domain, remainder taken from reference TRBV7-6 and TRBJ1-6, is GAGVSQSPRYKVTKRGQDVALRCDPISGHVSLYWYRQALGQGPEFLTYFNYEAQQDKSGLPNDRFSAERPEGSISTLTIQRTEQRDSAMYRCASSAVPEGSYNSPLHFGNGTRLTVT.